This T cell receptor beta chain appears in the sequencing data of a study of regulatory T cells in long-lasting Graves disease (dated by TCRdb to about 2021). Study-wide context: Newly diagnosed Graves' disease patients had taken antithyroid drugs for less than 3 months. Persistent Graves' disease patients were compared with newly diagnosed Graves' disease patients by peripheral blood TCR sequencing and RNA sequencing. The study took place in China and was registered as a clinical trial. A total of 33 samples were covered by TCR sequencing, comprising approximately 13 persistent and around 20 newly diagnosed Graves' disease patients. General study outcomes and caveats: Sequencing and analysis were limited to the TCR beta chain. Compared with newly diagnosed patients, persistent Graves' disease patients had lower TCR Shannon entropy and fewer highly expanded clones, which suggests clonal expansion. A larger number of public clonotypes was shared among persistent patients (fewer than 3,000) than among newly diagnosed patients (roughly 930). Only peripheral blood was studied, because thyroid tissue, the primary lesion, was inaccessible. TRBV28, TRBJ1-2 and TRBJ2-5 were preferentially used in persistent disease, while TRBV20-1 and TRBJ2-1 were favored in newly diagnosed disease. The small sample size was acknowledged by the authors as a limitation that may reduce accuracy.

The CDR3, cysteine through phenylalanine, is 15 amino acids long. Here the CDR3 DNA is all that survives: 45 bases in frame from base 1. CDR1 and CDR2, per the germline V gene, are SGDLS and YYNGEE. Deletion took 0 bases off V and 4 bases off J, with a span of 11 bases between the germline ends. Interpreted using the paper, the time point label stands for: newly diagnosed GD, antithyroid drugs for less than 3 months. For both TCR sequencing and RNA sequencing, RNA was extracted from PBMCs using TRIzol. The diagnosis of Graves' disease followed American Thyroid Association guidelines. The patients came from an endocrinology department in Xi'an, China. From each patient, around 8.3 milliliters of peripheral blood was collected into an EDTA anticoagulant tube. Ficoll Paque Plus density gradient separation was used to isolate PBMCs, and no further T cell sorting was performed. An Agilent 2100 Bioanalyzer and agarose gel were used to check RNA quality, and a NanoDrop 2000 was used to measure RNA concentration.

Remarks on this clonotype: Its antigen remains unidentified. No clone much larger than this one lies a single base away; base qualities are absent.

Library creation used multiplex PCR. Sequenced on an Illumina HiSeq 4000. CDR3 regions were amplified by Arm-PCR with iRepertoire HTBI primers to construct TCR beta libraries. Gel purification was performed on PCR products prior to sequencing. In the original analysis: Gene usage analysis of CDR3 amino acid clonotypes relied on the approximately 60 TRBV and 14 TRBJ segments identified across samples. COPE and FqMerger were used to merge filtered high-quality paired reads into contigs. BLAST was used to align contigs to IMGT TRBV, TRBD and TRBJ reference genes, with CDR3 defined following IMGT. Any clonotype with a frequency above 0.1% was counted as a highly expanded clone. Shannon entropy was used to measure repertoire diversity, and the Gini coefficient was used to measure V-J evenness. A clonotype found in more than one individual was treated as public. In TCRdb, the public reads were trimmed at Q25 with fastp and aligned with MiXCR, with productive beta chains retained. Every CDR3 protein is listed once, alongside the most common genes and DNA of its rows. The V and J calls follow TCRdb's processing rather than the paper's. Present in this sample are around 420,000 distinct CDR3 sequences, approximately 15% of which were seen just once. The ten largest account for about 8% of the sample.

These same records also appear under a second study, on T cells in Graves' hyperthyroidism and ophthalmopathy. Looking at the second paper: A patient counted as having stable Graves' hyperthyroidism if no progression to ophthalmopathy occurred over 18 months of follow-up. Hyperthyroidism patients were newly diagnosed, with disease duration under 2 months, and aged 18 to 65 years. Exclusion was applied to patients with uncontrolled infections, other autoimmune diseases, pregnancy or lactation. Diagnoses relied on clinical symptoms, serum thyroxine and TRAb, thyroid ultrasound and orbital computed tomography. A first-round RT-PCR of the TCR CDR3 used the HTBI primer set with the Qiagen OneStep RT-PCR kit. Blood samples also contained most of the expanded thyroid clonotypes (frequency above 0.001), which suggests that blood repertoires may reflect thyroid immune responses. Ophthalmopathy was separated from stable hyperthyroidism by a 13 V-J signature model, with approximately 86% sensitivity and approximately 81% specificity obtained in cross-validation and 80%/75% obtained in testing. During validation, the model predicted progression to ophthalmopathy a median of approximately 6.5 months ahead of onset, with 70.59% sensitivity and 72% to 85% specificity. TCR V-J signatures able to tell the groups apart were searched for in a discovery cohort of approximately 95 patients, of whom 43 had Graves' ophthalmopathy and around 58 had stable Graves' hyperthyroidism. Whether ophthalmopathy could be predicted prospectively was tested in an independent validation cohort made up of 18 to 20 hyperthyroidism patients plus 17 patients who later progressed to ophthalmopathy. For training and testing, the 100 or so patients in the discovery cohort were randomly divided in a 7:3 ratio. In more than 5 Graves' hyperthyroidism patients, the study also compared T-cell repertoires from thyroid tissue with T-cell repertoires from blood. Following sampling, methimazole starting at 30 mg daily was given to hyperthyroidism patients, and high-dose intravenous methylprednisolone was given to ophthalmopathy patients. The libraries were constructed in a second round of multiplex PCR and then size-selected and purified. Paired-end sequencing of the libraries was performed with 100 bp reads on an Illumina HiSeq2000. Raw data were processed with SOAPnuke, discarding reads with adapters, uncalled bases, mean Phred below 15, or no exact constant-primer or identifier match. COPE v1.2.5 was used to merge high-quality paired reads, and clonotypes were defined as unique nucleotide sequences. MiTCR v1.1 was used to align clonotypes to the IMGT TRBV, TRBD and TRBJ reference segments. Analysis was restricted to V-J combinations with a frequency above 0.0001, which covered 99.2% of repertoires. The TCS score was defined as the ratio of F50 (clonal expansion) to E x V (chaos), calculated using BLOSUM62-based TCRdist between CDR3 peptides within each V-J. Welch's t-statistics and random forest reduced 514 V-J features to 10 to 15, which were used in a naive Bayes classifier (R e1071). No statistical method was used to set the sample size in advance, and investigators knew the group allocation. The paper describes TCR Vbeta CDR3 sequencing of about 140 peripheral blood samples, made up of 43 ophthalmopathy patients, over 70 hyperthyroidism patients and around 17 progressor patients.

Rearrangement joined TRBV9 to TRBJ2-1, with no confidently assigned D gene. This sample comprised peripheral blood mononuclear cells (PBMCs), obtained at new diagnosis, from a patient treated with antithyroid drugs. This TCR came from a woman in her thirties or forties with Graves disease. Donor details come from another sample of the same person, matched by shared clones. The nucleotide sequence is TGTGCCAGCAGCGTAGGCGCCAATCCTTACAATGAGCAGTTCTTC. This encodes CASSVGANPYNEQFF.